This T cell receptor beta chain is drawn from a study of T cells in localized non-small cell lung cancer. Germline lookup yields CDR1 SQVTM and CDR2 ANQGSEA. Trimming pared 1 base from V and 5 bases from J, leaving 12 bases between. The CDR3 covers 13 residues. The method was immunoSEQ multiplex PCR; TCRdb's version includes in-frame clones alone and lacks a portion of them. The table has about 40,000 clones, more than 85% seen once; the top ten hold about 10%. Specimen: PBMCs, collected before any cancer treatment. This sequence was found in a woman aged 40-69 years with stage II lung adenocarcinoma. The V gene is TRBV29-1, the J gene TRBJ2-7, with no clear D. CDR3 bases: TGCAGCGTTGAAGGTTCAGGTTTGCACGAGCAGTACTTC. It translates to CSVEGSGLHEQYF.